This TCR beta chain was identified during a study of cytomegalovirus exposure and HLA in healthy donors. Across the whole study: Unique TCRs from HLA-typed donors, 80 million to 90 million of them, were held in an early data release.

Primers included in the PCR were 60 Vbeta and 13 Jbeta primers. TCRdb keeps only in-frame clones here, not all; method: immunoSEQ multiplex PCR. There are about 85,000 clones in the sample; 60% to 85% occur only once, and 2% to 2.5% lies in the top ten. V was clipped by 0 bases and J by 5 bases, with 13 bases between them. Germline CDR1 and CDR2: LGHNA and YSLEER. The CDR3 contains 15 residues. The sequencing sample was made of PBMCs. This TCR came from a boy under 18 in good health and CMV-seronegative. The V call is TRBV4-3, the J call TRBJ1-1; the D gene is possibly TRBD1 (6 bases). This chain's CDR3 is CASSQDGGRGTEAFF. Written as DNA, the CDR3 is TGCGCCAGCAGCCAAGATGGGGGGAGGGGGACTGAAGCTTTCTTT.